The 25 T cell receptor beta chains given below trace back to one sample, sequenced in a study of glioma-infiltrating T cells after dendritic cell vaccination. Time point meaning: after dendritic cell vaccination, including at tumor progression/relapse. Clones were read by immunoSEQ multiplex PCR, and TCRdb kept only the in-frame ones, dropping some. The table has tens of thousands of clones, roughly 84% seen once; the top ten hold approximately 2.1%. This sample comprised blood, obtained after dendritic cell vaccination. The source is a human donor with glioblastoma.

The chain is built from TRBV10-3 and TRBJ1-1; D is perhaps TRBD1 (5 bases). Per the germline V gene, CDR1 is ENHRY and CDR2 is SYGVKD. There are 15 residues in the CDR3. The V and J ends lost 0 bases and 2 bases respectively, with 10 bases between them. CDR3 sequence reads: CAISESYDSNTEAFF. CDR3 DNA sequence: TGTGCCATCAGTGAGTCCTACGACAGTAACACTGAAGCTTTCTTT.

In regard to this clone: A read error may produce the germline difference seen at one junction end. V and J are TRBV23-1 and TRBJ1-5; tentatively, D is TRBD1 (6 bases). TRBV23-1 is known as an ORF, though its function is uncertain. The CDR3 consists of 16 residues. The chain's CDR3 is CASSPSAGAWNQSQHF. Written as DNA, the CDR3 is TGCGCCAGCAGTCCCTCGGCAGGGGCTTGGAATCAGTCCCAGCATTTT.

The CDR3 nucleotides are TGTGCCAGTAGGACGACTAGCGGGAGAAATACGCAGTATTTT. It yields the protein CASRTTSGRNTQYF. This rearrangement joins TRBV19 to TRBJ2-3, with 12 nucleotides matching TRBD2. The length of the CDR3 is 14 residues. Germline V gene sequence: CDR1 LNHDA, CDR2 SQIVND (reference sequence). The V segment lost 6 bases and the J segment 7 bases; nucleotides outside the gene matches: 5.

The genes are TRBV18 and TRBJ2-3; D might be TRBD1 (6 bases). Germline loops: CDR1 KGHSH, CDR2 LQKENI. V was pared by 2 bases and J by 6 bases, with 9 bases between. The CDR3 length is 13 residues. The CDR3: CASSPNRDDTQYF. The CDR3 nucleotides read TGTGCCAGCTCACCAAACAGGGATGATACGCAGTATTTT.

This chain links TRBV14 with TRBJ2-7, with D possibly matching TRBD1 (5 bases). The CDR3 totals 13 residues. Trimming took off 6 bases at V and 2 bases at J, with 11 bases between the two ends. Germline V gene lookup returns CDR1 SGHDN and CDR2 FVKESK. The CDR3 protein is CASSGRVTYEQYF. In DNA, the CDR3 is TGTGCCAGCAGTGGCAGGGTAACCTACGAGCAGTACTTC.

The chain employs TRBV6-5 and TRBJ1-2, with D perhaps TRBD1 (6 bases). The CDR3 covers 13 residues. V shed 6 bases and J shed 8 bases, with 16 bases lying between them. Per the germline V gene, CDR1 is MNHEY and CDR2 is SVGAGI. The CDR3 bases are TGTGCCAGCAGCTCCAGGGGAATTAAGGGCTACACCTTC. Translating it yields CASSSRGIKGYTF.

With regard to this clone: One end of the junction varies from germline; a read error may be responsible. This chain links TRBV6-1 with TRBJ1-5; 8 bases map to TRBD1. This CDR3 spans 16 amino acids. CDR1 and CDR2 from the germline V gene are MNHNS and SASEGT. The CDR3 DNA reads as TGTGCCAGCAGTCAAGCAACAGGGGGTAGCAATCAGCCCCAGCATTTT. Amino acid sequence: CASSQATGGSNQPQHF.

This clone occurred once. The chain has TRBV10-3 and TRBJ1-2, with D maybe TRBD1 (5 bases). CDR3 length: 17 residues. Germline lookup yields CDR1 ENHRY and CDR2 SYGVKD. V lost 1 base and J lost 0, with 15 bases in between. The chain's CDR3 is CAISEWEGKMANYGYTF. The CDR3 DNA is TGTGCCATCAGTGAGTGGGAGGGGAAGATGGCTAACTATGGCTACACCTTC.

The chain employs TRBV5-1 and TRBJ2-7; D remains unclear. Germline values: CDR1 SGHRS, CDR2 YFSETQ. CDR3 length equals 13 residues. The germline V and J ends were trimmed by 0 bases and 3 bases, with 7 bases remaining between them. DNA of the CDR3: TGCGCCAGCAGCTTGGGATGGAGCTACGAGCAGTACTTC. Translating gives CASSLGWSYEQYF.

The rearrangement links TRBV4-1 to TRBJ1-1; tentatively, D is TRBD1 (6 bases). The CDR3 is 16 amino acids. V was shortened by 3 bases and J by 0 bases, with 14 bases between the two germline ends. Germline V CDR1 and CDR2: MGHRA, YSYEKL. The CDR3 sequence: CASSQNTGHLNTEAFF. The DNA for the CDR3 is TGCGCCAGCAGCCAGAATACGGGACATCTGAACACTGAAGCTTTCTTT.

This chain uses TRBV5-4 with TRBJ2-7; D gene ambiguous. Germline V gives CDR1 SGHNT, CDR2 YYREEE (reference sequence). The CDR3 sequence is 13 residues long. V lost 3 bases to trimming and J lost 4 bases, with 11 bases between them. The CDR3 bases are TGTGCCAGCAGCTACAGACCAAATTACGAGCAGTACTTC. Translating it yields CASSYRPNYEQYF. Drawing the rest from reference TRBV5-4 and TRBJ2-7, the complete variable domain is ETGVTQSPTHLIKTRGQQVTLRCSSQSGHNTVSWYQQALGQGPQFIFQYYREEENGRGNFPPRFSGLQFPNYSSELNVNALELDDSALYLCASSYRPNYEQYFGPGTRLTVT.

The chain combines TRBV2 with TRBJ2-2, with TRBD2 matching over 7 bases. Germline V CDR1 and CDR2: SNHLY, FYNNEI. Trimming took 7 bases from V and 5 from J; bases not matched to a gene: 10. The CDR3 contains 15 residues. The CDR3 region is CASTLGRGLTGELFF. As DNA, the CDR3 is TGTGCCAGCACCCTGGGGAGGGGACTAACCGGGGAGCTGTTTTTT. The whole variable domain, filled in from reference TRBV2 and TRBJ2-2, reads EPEVTQTPSHQVTQMGQEVILRCVPISNHLYFYWYRQILGQKVEFLVSFYNNEISEKSEIFDDQFSVERPDGSNFTLKIRSTKLEDSAMYFCASTLGRGLTGELFFGEGSRLTVL.

The chain carries TRBV10-2 and TRBJ2-1; the match to TRBD2 covers 11 bases. This CDR3 comprises 14 residues. V lost 6 bases to trimming and J lost 9 bases; unmatched junction nucleotides: 7. Germline values: CDR1 WSHSY, CDR2 SAAADI. CDR3 region: CASRLAGGLGEQFF. The CDR3 DNA reads TGCGCCAGCAGGCTAGCGGGAGGTCTCGGTGAGCAGTTCTTC.

The V and J genes are TRBV2 and TRBJ2-3, with 7 bases that match TRBD2. The CDR3 extends over 15 amino acids. J was trimmed by 0 bases and V by 2 bases; bases with no gene match: 2. Germline loops: CDR1 SNHLY, CDR2 FYNNEI. Here the CDR3 DNA reads TGTGCCAGCAGTGAATGGGGGGGTAGCACAGATACGCAGTATTTT. Translation: CASSEWGGSTDTQYF.

The V gene is TRBV9, the J gene TRBJ2-7; 11 bases align to TRBD1. The CDR3 sequence is 15 residues long. V lost 4 bases and J lost 5; bases outside the gene matches: 8. Looked up from germline, CDR1 is SGDLS and CDR2 is YYNGEE. The CDR3, as DNA: TGTGCCAGCAGCATTGGGACAGGGGGGAGGGACGAGCAGTACTTC. Amino acids: CASSIGTGGRDEQYF.

V usage is TRBV14 and J usage is TRBJ2-7; the match to TRBD2 covers 11 bases. CDR3 length: 15 amino acids. Trimming at V came to 0 bases and at J to 7 bases, leaving 5 bases not matched to a gene. From germline, CDR1 is SGHDN and CDR2 FVKESK. In DNA form, the CDR3 reads TGTGCCAGCAGCCAAGATGCGGCTAGCGGGAGGGAGCAGTACTTC. Encoded protein: CASSQDAASGREQYF.

This clone came up a few times. The rearrangement uses TRBV7-9 and TRBJ2-3, with D maybe TRBD2 (6 bases). Germline V gene sequence: CDR1 SEHNR, CDR2 FQNEAQ (reference sequence). The germline V and J ends were trimmed by 2 bases and 6 bases, with 12 bases remaining between them. This CDR3 comprises 14 residues. The CDR3 DNA reads TGTGCCAGCAGCTTAAACACAGGAGGGGATACGCAGTATTTT. This codes for CASSLNTGGDTQYF.

The rearrangement uses TRBV4-1 and TRBJ2-3; a possible D gene is TRBD2 (5 bases). Germline CDR1 reads MGHRA; CDR2 reads YSYEKL. The CDR3 loop spans 16 amino acids. Deletions cut 0 bases from V and 0 bases from J, with 10 bases between. The CDR3 DNA reads as TGCGCCAGCAGCCAAGATTCGGGGTCGAGCACAGATACGCAGTATTTT. Its protein is CASSQDSGSSTDTQYF.

This chain joins TRBV5-6 and TRBJ1-2; weak D call: TRBD1 (5 bases). Looked up from germline, CDR1 is SGHDT and CDR2 is YYEEEE. This CDR3 has 13 residues. V lost 4 bases and J lost 4, with 11 bases in between. The CDR3 DNA follows: TGTGCCAGCAGCGCCGGGAGGGGCTATGGCTACACCTTC. Residues: CASSAGRGYGYTF.

This chain connects TRBV7-9 to TRBJ2-1; TRBD1 aligns across 8 bases. There are 13 residues in the CDR3. CDR1 is SEHNR and CDR2 is FQNEAQ in the germline V gene (reference sequence). With 6 bases clipped from V and 6 bases from J, the junction kept 4 bases outside the gene matches. CDR3 protein: CASRRQGANEQFF. In DNA, the CDR3 is TGTGCCAGCAGACGTCAGGGGGCCAATGAGCAGTTCTTC.

The chain carries TRBV2 and TRBJ1-2; 9 nucleotides agree with TRBD1. The CDR3 is made up of 14 amino acids. Germline V gene sequence: CDR1 SNHLY, CDR2 FYNNEI. V gave up 5 bases and J gave up 6 bases; unmatched junction bases: 7. The CDR3 DNA reads TGTGCCAGCAGTTTGGGACAGGGTATTGATGGCTACACCTTC. Protein sequence: CASSLGQGIDGYTF.

This chain connects TRBV11-1 to TRBJ2-7; D perhaps matches TRBD1 (5 bases). The germline V gene has CDR1 SGHAT and CDR2 FQDESV (reference sequence). The CDR3 runs to 15 residues. V was trimmed by 4 bases and J by 0 bases, leaving 13 bases between them. CDR3 bases: TGTGCCAGCAGCTCGACGAAAACAGGCTCCTACGAGCAGTACTTC. Protein sequence: CASSSTKTGSYEQYF.

The V gene is TRBV5-1, the J gene TRBJ2-1, with TRBD2 matching 16 bases. The J segment lost 1 base and the V segment lost 2 bases, leaving 6 bases of the junction unmatched. CDR3 length equals 19 residues. CDR1 SGHRS and CDR2 YFSETQ come from the germline V gene. CDR3 bases: TGCGCCAGCAGCTTCCCGGGACTAGCGGGGGGGCGATCCTACAATGAGCAGTTCTTC. Protein product: CASSFPGLAGGRSYNEQFF.

This clone was detected only once. V gene TRBV5-1 combines with J gene TRBJ2-3; 9 bases match TRBD1. This CDR3 contains 15 residues. V was clipped by 0 bases and J by 5 bases; unmatched bases: 4. Germline loops: CDR1 SGHRS, CDR2 YFSETQ. CDR3 loop: CASSLGDRDGDTQYF. DNA of the CDR3: TGCGCCAGCAGCTTGGGGGACAGGGATGGAGATACGCAGTATTTT.

This clone occurred once. The chain combines TRBV6-5 with TRBJ1-1; a possible D gene is TRBD1 (6 bases). The CDR3 sequence is 15 residues long. Germline V gene lookup returns CDR1 MNHEY and CDR2 SVGAGI. V shed 2 bases and J shed 2 bases, with 12 bases lying between them. In DNA, the CDR3 is TGTGCCAGCAGTTACCTAAGGACAGTAAACACTGAAGCTTTCTTT. This gives the protein CASSYLRTVNTEAFF.